The 27 T cell receptor beta chains below all came from one sample that was sequenced in a study of T cell responses to AZD1222 COVID-19 vaccine. Profiling relied on immunoSEQ multiplex PCR, and the TCRdb table lists in-frame clones only, not all of them. The profile shows under 200,000 clones, more than 75% of them singletons. The sample here was peripheral blood, taken on day 0 of MenACWY control vaccination. The receptors originated from an adult in good health.

The chain combines TRBV30 with TRBJ2-7; 8 bases line up with TRBD1. The CDR3 sequence is 14 residues long. The V segment lost 4 bases and the J segment 3 bases; nucleotides outside the gene matches: 8. Germline CDR1 reads GTSNPN; CDR2 reads SVGIG (reference sequence). The CDR3 bases are TGTGCCTGGACGACCGGGACAGGTAACTACGAGCAGTACTTC. This encodes CAWTTGTGNYEQYF.

The V gene is TRBV14, the J gene TRBJ1-3; D might be TRBD1 (5 bases). Germline V gene lookup returns CDR1 SGHDN and CDR2 FVKESK. The CDR3 totals 16 residues. Trimming removed 4 bases at V and 0 bases at J, with 13 bases between. The CDR3 bases are TGTGCCAGCAGCCGGCTACAGGCGAGCTCTGGAAACACCATATATTTT. Residues: CASSRLQASSGNTIYF.

The chain has TRBV7-8 and TRBJ2-1, with 11 bases aligning to TRBD2. V trimming: 5 bases; J trimming: 6 bases; junction bases outside the gene matches: 6. The CDR3 has 15 amino acids. CDR1 and CDR2 from the germline V gene are SGHVS and FQNEAQ. The CDR3 loop reads CASSRASGGINEQFF. The CDR3 coding sequence is TGTGCCAGCAGCCGGGCTAGCGGGGGGATCAATGAGCAGTTCTTC.

The chain links TRBV5-1 to TRBJ2-1, with 11 bases aligning to TRBD2. Germline assignment: CDR1 SGHRS and CDR2 YFSETQ. The trim removed 0 bases at V and 5 bases at J, leaving 10 bases unmatched. The CDR3 totals 18 residues. CDR3: CASSLAGRLAGGNNEQFF. The CDR3, as DNA: TGCGCCAGCAGCTTGGCGGGTCGTCTAGCGGGGGGAAACAATGAGCAGTTCTTC.

The chain combines TRBV4-2 with TRBJ2-5, with D possibly matching TRBD2 (6 bases). The V and J ends lost 4 bases and 2 bases respectively, with 11 bases between them. CDR1 is LGHNA, CDR2 YNFKEQ, per germline. CDR3 length: 14 amino acids. CDR3 sequence (DNA): TGTGCCAGCAGCCGTTTGGAGGGACAAGAGACCCAGTACTTC. Translating it yields CASSRLEGQETQYF.

The V gene is TRBV12-5, the J gene TRBJ1-5; a weak D match, TRBD1 (5 bases). CDR3 size: 17 residues. The V gene lost 1 base and the J gene lost 6 bases, with 19 bases spanning the gap. Germline CDR1 and CDR2: LGHNT and FRNRAP. CDR3 region: CASGLGPWQGPCQPQHF. The DNA for the CDR3 is TGTGCTAGTGGTTTGGGCCCGTGGCAGGGACCTTGTCAGCCCCAGCATTTT. Filled out from reference TRBV12-5 and TRBJ1-5, the complete variable domain reads DARVTQTPRHKVTEMGQEVTMRCQPILGHNTVFWYRQTMMQGLELLAYFRNRAPLDDSGMPKDRFSAEMPDATLATLKIQPSEPRDSAVYFCASGLGPWQGPCQPQHFGDGTRLSIL.

The chain joins TRBV30 to TRBJ2-1, with D possibly being TRBD1 (6 bases). This CDR3 is 14 amino acids long. CDR1 and CDR2 (germline): GTSNPN, SVGIG (reference sequence). V was cut by 4 bases and J by 8 bases, with 18 bases left in between. The CDR3 sequence is CAWNAVIQGDEQFF. The CDR3 DNA sequence: TGTGCCTGGAACGCGGTTATACAGGGCGATGAGCAGTTCTTC.

This sequence joins TRBV3-1 (or the pseudogene TRBV3-2) and TRBJ2-3; unclear D gene. CDR3 length: 12 residues. The V end was cut by 4 bases, the J end by 2 bases, with 4 bases between. Germline values: CDR1 LGHDT, CDR2 YNNKEL (reference sequence). The CDR3 protein is CASSLNTDTQYF. CDR3 coding DNA: TGTGCCAGCAGCCTTAACACAGATACGCAGTATTTT.

V and J are TRBV5-1 and TRBJ2-2; a possible D gene is TRBD1 (7 bases). Trimming pared 2 bases from V and 5 bases from J, leaving 10 bases between. In germline, CDR1 is SGHRS, CDR2 YFSETQ. This CDR3 spans 14 amino acids. CDR3 nucleotide sequence: TGCGCCAGCAGCTTCCAGGGGGGAACCGGGGAGCTGTTTTTT. Amino acids: CASSFQGGTGELFF.

The count of this clone is one. V and J are TRBV28 and TRBJ2-7; D perhaps matches TRBD1 (5 bases). V lost 6 bases and J lost 2, with 11 bases in between. The CDR3 loop spans 13 amino acids. The germline CDR1 and CDR2 sequences are MDHEN and SYDVKM. The CDR3 reads CASSRQSPYEQYF. CDR3 nucleotide sequence: TGTGCCAGCAGCCGACAGAGCCCCTACGAGCAGTACTTC.

The DNA of the CDR3 is TGCGCCAGCAGCCCTTTTGGGGGACTTGTCCAAGAGACCCAGTACTTC. As protein: CASSPFGGLVQETQYF. The gene calls are TRBV5-1 and TRBJ2-5; possibly TRBD2 for D (6 bases). The CDR3 is 16 amino acids. Germline values: CDR1 SGHRS, CDR2 YFSETQ. The ends were cut back, 4 bases at V and 1 base at J, with 17 bases in the middle.

V and J are TRBV9 and TRBJ1-3; weak D call: TRBD1 (5 bases). The CDR3 totals 16 residues. Germline CDR1 SGDLS, CDR2 YYNGEE. V was cut by 0 bases and J by 0 bases, with 10 bases left in between. CDR3 residues: CASSVAGTYSGNTIYF. The CDR3 region has the DNA TGTGCCAGCAGCGTAGCAGGGACCTACTCTGGAAACACCATATATTTT.

The rearrangement joins TRBV3-1 (or the pseudogene TRBV3-2) to TRBJ1-6; D call uncertain. Germline V lookup: CDR1 LGHDT, CDR2 YNNKEL (reference sequence). This CDR3 spans 13 amino acids. V gave up 0 bases and J gave up 8 bases, with 5 bases separating them. Written as DNA, the CDR3 is TGTGCCAGCAGCCAAGACAGGCATTCACCCCTCCACTTT. As protein: CASSQDRHSPLHF.

This clone was counted a single time. The chain carries TRBV30 and TRBJ2-5; 8 bases are a match to TRBD2. This CDR3 spans 15 amino acids. V dropped 4 bases and J dropped 0; count of bases not matched to a gene: 7. CDR1 and CDR2 (germline): GTSNPN, SVGIG (reference sequence). The CDR3 reads CAWTWAGGHQETQYF. CDR3 nucleotides: TGTGCCTGGACATGGGCGGGAGGACACCAAGAGACCCAGTACTTC.

The chain uses TRBV3-1 (or the pseudogene TRBV3-2) and TRBJ1-2; D not certain. V was cut by 1 base and J by 4 bases, with 16 bases left in between. The CDR3 sequence is 16 residues long. The germline V gene encodes CDR1 LGHDT and CDR2 YNNKEL (reference sequence). Here the CDR3 DNA reads TGTGCCAGCAGCCAAGTGACTGGCCTGGGCGCCTATGGCTACACCTTC. This translates into CASSQVTGLGAYGYTF.

The chain links TRBV7-6 to TRBJ1-1; D is ambiguous. V lost 2 bases, J lost 5 bases, and 12 bases lay in between. The CDR3 covers 14 residues. Germline V gives CDR1 SGHVS, CDR2 FNYEAQ. The CDR3 DNA follows: TGTGCCAGCAGCTTATTTGACCTTACGACTGAAGCTTTCTTT. Amino acid sequence: CASSLFDLTTEAFF.

CDR3 DNA sequence: TGTGCCAGCTCCCGCGGACAGGGGGTGGCAGATACGCAGTATTTT. Its protein is CASSRGQGVADTQYF. The J gene is TRBJ2-3, the V gene TRBV18; 10 bases match TRBD1. Per germline, CDR1 KGHSH and CDR2 LQKENI. The J segment lost 4 bases and the V segment lost 6 bases, leaving 7 bases of the junction unmatched. The CDR3 is 15 amino acids.

This sequence joins TRBV6-2 or TRBV6-3 and TRBJ2-2; D is perhaps TRBD1 (5 bases). The CDR3 extends over 17 amino acids. The ends were cut back, 2 bases at V and 5 bases at J, with 18 bases in the middle. Germline V gene data show CDR1 as MNHEY and CDR2 as SVGEGT. CDR3 nucleotide sequence: TGTGCCAGCAGTTACCCTATGGCAGGGTCAGCGACCGGGGAGCTGTTTTTT. Translation: CASSYPMAGSATGELFF.

This clone appeared once. This chain joins TRBV11-3 and TRBJ1-6; D ambiguous. The germline gives CDR1 SGHNT, CDR2 YENEEA. V lost 5 bases and J lost 8, with 7 bases in between. CDR3 length: 12 amino acids. The CDR3 loop is CASSRDDSPLHF. Here the CDR3 DNA reads TGTGCCAGCAGCCGAGACGATTCACCCCTCCACTTT.

This clone was recorded a few times. The gene calls are TRBV6-5 and TRBJ2-7; possibly TRBD2 for D (6 bases). The CDR3 runs to 15 residues. CDR1 is MNHEY and CDR2 is SVGAGI in the germline V gene. Trimming pared 7 bases from V and 0 bases from J, leaving 16 bases between. CDR3 DNA: TGTGCCAGCACGGTGGGGGGAACCAACTCCTACGAGCAGTACTTC. Translating gives CASTVGGTNSYEQYF.

The V and J genes are TRBV9 and TRBJ2-3, with TRBD1 matching 8 bases. The germline CDR1 and CDR2 sequences are SGDLS and YYNGEE. The CDR3 extends over 15 amino acids. The V segment lost 4 bases and the J segment 5 bases; nucleotides outside the gene matches: 9. The CDR3 sequence: CASSFKDRAGDTQYF. CDR3 DNA: TGTGCCAGCAGCTTCAAGGACAGGGCGGGAGATACGCAGTATTTT.

This clone has just one count. This sequence joins TRBV3-1 (or the pseudogene TRBV3-2) and TRBJ2-5; weak D call: TRBD2 (6 bases). The ends were cut back, 2 bases at V and 5 bases at J, with 15 bases in the middle. The CDR3 covers 15 residues. Germline V CDR1 and CDR2: LGHDT, YNNKEL (reference sequence). The CDR3 sequence is CASSQPTRGRETQYF. For the CDR3, the DNA is TGTGCCAGCAGCCAACCAACTAGAGGGAGGGAGACCCAGTACTTC.

This clone was counted a single time. This chain links TRBV7-3 with TRBJ2-1, with D possibly matching TRBD2 (6 bases). Germline lookup yields CDR1 SGHTA and CDR2 FQGTGA. The ends were cut back, 0 bases at V and 3 bases at J, with 15 bases in the middle. The CDR3 length is 17 residues. CDR3 loop: CASSLTVGLRDYNEQFF. The CDR3 DNA reads as TGTGCCAGCAGCTTAACTGTAGGTCTGCGGGACTACAATGAGCAGTTCTTC. The full variable domain, completed using reference TRBV7-3 and TRBJ2-1, is GAGVSQTPSNKVTEKGKYVELRCDPISGHTALYWYRQSLGQGPEFLIYFQGTGAADDSGLPNDRFFAVRPEGSVSTLKIQRTERGDSAVYLCASSLTVGLRDYNEQFFGPGTRLTVL.

This clone was seen a few times. The chain uses TRBV4-1 and TRBJ1-6; D not resolved. The CDR3 totals 14 residues. V gave up 2 bases and J gave up 9 bases, with 11 bases separating them. Germline CDR1 MGHRA, CDR2 YSYEKL. This CDR3 is CASSQLHIISPLHF. CDR3 sequence (DNA): TGCGCCAGCAGCCAATTGCATATAATTTCACCCCTCCACTTT.

The rearrangement links TRBV10-1 to TRBJ2-1, with D unclear. The V end was cut by 5 bases, the J end by 0 bases, with 5 bases between. There are 13 residues in the CDR3. The germline V gene encodes CDR1 WNHNN and CDR2 SYGVQD (reference sequence). The DNA for the CDR3 is TGCGCCAGCAGTATCCCCTCCTACAATGAGCAGTTCTTC. Translation gives CASSIPSYNEQFF.

J is TRBJ2-7 and V is TRBV2, with TRBD1 matching 7 bases. Germline CDR1 reads SNHLY; CDR2 reads FYNNEI. CDR3 length: 14 amino acids. J was trimmed by 2 bases and V by 5 bases; bases with no gene match: 6. The CDR3, as DNA: TGTGCCAGCAGTCGGGACAGAGATACCTACGAGCAGTACTTC. This gives the protein CASSRDRDTYEQYF.

This clone was observed a few times. V and J are TRBV7-2 and TRBJ2-6, with D uncertain. V was clipped by 4 bases and J by 4 bases, with 11 bases between them. Looked up from germline, CDR1 is SGHTA and CDR2 is FQGNSA. CDR3 length equals 15 residues. In DNA, the CDR3 is TGTGCCAGCAGCTCACCTACTGGGGGGGCCAACGTCCTGACTTTC. Encoded protein: CASSSPTGGANVLTF.